This TCR beta chain is drawn from a study of T cells after posttransplantation cyclophosphamide (dated by TCRdb to 2015 to 2016). A note on the overall study: Using TRB sequencing, the study followed how the T cell repertoire rebuilt after myeloablative bone marrow transplantation with posttransplantation cyclophosphamide given as GVHD prophylaxis. Samples from about 33 PTCy-treated patients, along with samples from about 16 of their related bone marrow donors, underwent antigen receptor sequencing. Blood from all 35 or so PTCy patients with 1-year posttransplant specimens was subjected to TRB sequencing. Up to 3 additional blood samples from 2 to 5.2 years after transplant were also TRB-sequenced in 3 patients, as was pretransplant blood from several patients. Because TRA and TRB clonality correlated tightly in several samples, later TCR analyses were limited to TRB. Public TRB sequences were queried against a database of over 3,500 sequences associated with responses to pathogens, tumor antigens, self-antigens and alloantigens.

This clone occurred many times. The clone's antigen remains unknown. No base quality information exists; no much larger clone differs at one position. Peripheral blood samples were provided by related bone marrow donors on the day of marrow donation. Peripheral blood and bone marrow mononuclear cells were isolated by Ficoll-Hypaque density centrifugation and were cryopreserved. TRB sequencing used genomic DNA with the immunoSEQ assay at survey resolution or the hsTCRB kit. From the authors' description of their analysis: The immunoSEQ software was used for initial read processing, and the LymphoSeq R package was used for repertoire analyses. Clonality was computed as 1 minus normalized Shannon entropy, and a Gini coefficient was also calculated for each TRB dataset. Phenotypes of unsorted samples were inferred by mapping TRB sequences from sorted subsets of the recipient or donor onto unsorted samples of the same recipient. Entries here come from immuneACCESS through TCRdb and include only in-frame sequences with V and J called. Some clones fail to appear in such tables; in the studies checked, an unresolved V gene covers under half of the shortfall, and the cause of the remainder is unknown. V and J calls plus clone size are reproduced from that table; the DNA served to infer D and trimming. The data for this sample show roughly 26,000 clones, each detected more than once. The ten largest clones represent nearly 1.5% of the sample.

What the research found in general, with its limitations: Donor-recipient similarity was low at 1-2 months but rose over the first year, and later blood repertoires were often dominated by donor CD8+ memory clones. Across roughly 48 patients, TRB clonality was highly associated with recipient CMV seropositivity and CMV reactivation, and diversity in PTCy patients was similar to diversity in CNI/methotrexate controls. The TRB repertoires of T cells infiltrating skin or the GI tract showed only limited overlap with the TRB repertoires found in blood.

Spanning cysteine to phenylalanine, the CDR3 consists of 14 amino acids. The entry retains the CDR3 DNA only, 42 bases that are in frame from base 1. At the junction V is shortened by 6 bases and J by 5 bases, with 14 bases in between. Reading the germline V gene gives CDR1 MDHEN and CDR2 SYDVKM. The receptor's source is a man aged 50 to 60 in good health, CMV-negative, and a related stem cell transplant donor. The chain links TRBV28 with TRBJ1-5; the D region possibly corresponds to TRBD1 (5 bases align). Material for sequencing was PBMCs. The CDR3 region reads CASSQWGGDQPQHF. The nucleotide sequence reads as follows: TGTGCCAGCAGCCAATGGGGGGGTGATCAGCCCCAGCATTTT.